The T cell receptor beta chain under discussion was sequenced for a study of CD8+CD57+ T cells in acquired aplastic anemia (dated by TCRdb to between 2017 and 2018). About the investigation overall: On average, sorted CD4+ and CD8+ cells yielded around 3.1 ug of extracted DNA, with a range of roughly 0.17 to 27.4 ug. Mean read counts for healthy donor samples were some 10 million for CD4+ cells and 11 million to 14 million for CD8+ cells. Beyond this particular receptor, the publication reports: Between patients and healthy controls, no significant difference in CD8+ Simpson's diversity was found (P=0.060). Although twenty-nine CD8+ CDR3 sequences were shared by patients and controls, these sequences appeared highly expressed in patients and within the immunodominant clones of patients.

Regarding this clonotype: It has no known antigen specificity. Likely a read error: the CDR3 ends without its conserved phenylalanine or tryptophan. The limits of the CDR3 on the DNA are not certain, so only TCRdb's listed CDR3 is given.

From a lookup of the germline V gene, CDR1 and CDR2 are LGHNT and FRNRAP. With termini counted, the CDR3 has 8 amino acids. Genomic DNA was used as template for profiling of TCR beta VDJ combinations and CDR3 sequences. An Illumina HiSeq 2000 was used for TCR repertoire sequencing. Per the source publication's procedure: Repertoire assessment relied on Simpson's diversity index, CDR3 size and DJ length profiles, and TRBV/TRBJ rearrangement plots. The most abundant DNA sequence in the deep sequencing data was defined as the immunodominant clone. CDR3 amino acid sequences were checked for sharing across subjects and were also compared against the VDJdb database and published repertoires. The public reads were quality trimmed at Q25 with fastp and then assembled into clones with MiXCR by TCRdb, keeping productive beta chains. Rows merge per CDR3 protein into single entries with the most common DNA and genes. V and J calls and clone size were set by TCRdb, not the authors. The table for this sample lists 200,000 to 250,000 distinct CDR3 sequences; roughly 55% of them were counted only once. 25% to 30% of the sample is in the top ten clones.

TCR repertoires of sorted CD4+ and CD8+ blood T cells from severe aplastic anemia patients and healthy subjects were deep-sequenced in the study. Ficoll-Paque density gradient centrifugation was used to isolate peripheral blood mononuclear cells. Before DNA was extracted, CD4+ and CD8+ T cells were sorted using either FACS or magnetic beads. The sample comprised sorted CD4+, CD8+, or CD8+CD57+ T cells (not recorded which) from PBMCs. The TCR sequence derives from a human donor in good health. This receptor chain uses TRBV12-5 and TRBJ2-1; the D call in the table, TRBD1, was not verified against the DNA. The CDR3: CASSPSTG.